This passage covers 30 T cell receptor beta chains from one sample sequenced in a study of CD8 T cells in Susac syndrome. RNA, at about 0.45 to 1 ug, was reverse transcribed with random hexamers. MiXCR was run by TCRdb on the immunoSEQ multiplex PCR reads, yielding one entry per CDR3 protein. The sample lists about 430,000 distinct CDR3 sequences; more than 70% were seen once. Material: CD8+ T cells from PBMCs. These receptors all come from a human donor with multiple sclerosis.

The chain links TRBV18 to TRBJ1-2; D unresolved. The CDR3 covers 13 residues. In germline, CDR1 is KGHSH, CDR2 LQKENI. V was cut by 0 bases and J by 8 bases, with 10 bases left in between. CDR3 nucleotides: TGTGCCAGCTCACCACCGTTAGAGTACGGCTACACCTTC. Translated, it gives CASSPPLEYGYTF.

The chain couples TRBV6-6 to TRBJ2-1, with a tentative D call TRBD2 (6 bases). Germline CDR1 reads MNHNY; CDR2 reads SVGAGI (reference sequence). The CDR3 loop spans 12 amino acids. With 7 bases removed from V and 9 bases from J, the gap between germline ends came to 13 bases. CDR3 amino acids: CASTEGLREQFF. The DNA for the CDR3 is TGTGCCAGCACGGAGGGCCTTCGTGAGCAGTTCTTC.

The V and J genes are TRBV2 and TRBJ1-3; D remains unclear. Between the trimmed V and J ends, which lost 6 bases and 5 bases, there was a span of 8 bases. The CDR3 is 12 amino acids. Per germline, CDR1 SNHLY and CDR2 FYNNEI. CDR3: CASSGRRNTIYF. CDR3 bases: TGTGCCAGCAGCGGACGGAGAAACACCATATATTTT. The whole variable domain, filled in from reference TRBV2 and TRBJ1-3, reads EPEVTQTPSHQVTQMGQEVILRCVPISNHLYFYWYRQILGQKVEFLVSFYNNEISEKSEIFDDQFSVERPDGSNFTLKIRSTKLEDSAMYFCASSGRRNTIYFGEGSWLTVV.

The CDR3 bases are TGTGCCAGCAGCTTAGCCGGGGCGAGCAATGAGCAGTTCTTC. Translation: CASSLAGASNEQFF. This chain links TRBV7-2 with TRBJ2-1; D may be TRBD1 or TRBD2 (5 bases each). Germline lookup yields CDR1 SGHTA and CDR2 FQGNSA. V dropped 0 bases and J dropped 6 bases, with 9 bases sitting between them. The length of the CDR3 is 14 residues.

This chain uses TRBV6-5 with TRBJ2-7, with 7 bases that match TRBD1. The length of the CDR3 is 15 residues. Germline V gene lookup returns CDR1 MNHEY and CDR2 SVGAGI. V trimming: 4 bases; J trimming: 3 bases; junction bases outside the gene matches: 9. CDR3 sequence reads: CASSLETGWNYEQYF. DNA of the CDR3: TGTGCCAGCAGTTTGGAGACAGGGTGGAACTACGAGCAGTACTTC.

The chain has TRBV19 and TRBJ2-1, with D hard to call. Germline values: CDR1 LNHDA, CDR2 SQIVND (reference sequence). Trimming took off 0 bases at V and 2 bases at J, with 14 bases between the two ends. The CDR3 covers 17 residues. The CDR3 DNA follows: TGTGCCAGTAGTATAGATATTAGAACTGAGCCCTACAATGAGCAGTTCTTC. Translating it yields CASSIDIRTEPYNEQFF.

The CDR3 spells CASKADTQYF. For the CDR3, the DNA is TGTGCCAGCAAGGCAGATACGCAGTATTTT. The chain couples TRBV2 to TRBJ2-3; the D is unclear. The CDR3 extends over 10 amino acids. The germline V and J ends were trimmed by 7 bases and 4 bases, with 3 bases remaining between them. CDR1 and CDR2 from the germline V gene are SNHLY and FYNNEI.

V gene TRBV6-5 combines with J gene TRBJ2-1; D is possibly TRBD1 or TRBD2 (5 bases each). CDR1 and CDR2 from the germline V gene are MNHEY and SVGAGI. CDR3 size: 14 residues. The V end was cut by 2 bases, the J end by 8 bases, with 13 bases between. DNA of the CDR3: TGTGCCAGCAGTTACGCTGGGGGAGTCGATGAGCAGTTCTTC. Translated: CASSYAGGVDEQFF.

This rearrangement joins TRBV5-4 to TRBJ1-1, with D possibly TRBD1 on 6 matching bases. Per germline, CDR1 SGHNT and CDR2 YYREEE (reference sequence). The V and J ends lost 5 bases and 5 bases respectively, with 13 bases between them. The CDR3 totals 13 residues. The CDR3 sequence is CASSTYQGTEAFF. In nucleotides, the CDR3 is TGTGCCAGCAGTACGTACCAGGGGACTGAAGCTTTCTTT.

The chain links TRBV4-1 to TRBJ2-2, with D possibly TRBD2 on 5 matching bases. This CDR3 has 15 residues. V shed 6 bases and J shed 4 bases, with 15 bases lying between them. The V gene's germline CDR1 is MGHRA and CDR2 YSYEKL. As DNA, the CDR3 is TGCGCCAGCAGGAGGGTCGGCAGCTCCACCGGGGAGCTGTTTTTT. Protein sequence: CASRRVGSSTGELFF.

This chain uses TRBV6-6 with TRBJ1-1; tentatively, D is TRBD1 (6 bases). V shed 2 bases and J shed 1 base, with 11 bases lying between them. Looked up from germline, CDR1 is MNHNY and CDR2 is SVGAGI (reference sequence). The CDR3 totals 15 residues. The CDR3 loop is CASSYTLDRNTEAFF. The DNA of the CDR3 is TGTGCCAGCAGTTACACCCTGGACAGGAACACTGAAGCTTTCTTT.

This chain connects TRBV28 to TRBJ2-7; tentative D call: TRBD1 (5 bases). CDR3 length: 15 amino acids. V lost 5 bases to trimming and J lost 3 bases, with 17 bases between them. CDR1 and CDR2 from the germline V gene are MDHEN and SYDVKM. CDR3 loop: CASSLGSTENYEQYF. For the CDR3, the DNA is TGTGCCAGCAGTCTAGGATCGACAGAGAACTACGAGCAGTACTTC. Supplemented by reference TRBV28 and TRBJ2-7, the full variable domain reads DVKVTQSSRYLVKRTGEKVFLECVQDMDHENMFWYRQDPGLGLRLIYFSYDVKMKEKGDIPEGYSVSREKKERFSLILESASTNQTSMYLCASSLGSTENYEQYFGPGTRLTVT.

CDR3 region: CASSSGQALGDEQFF. The CDR3, as DNA: TGTGCCAGCAGTTCGGGACAGGCCCTTGGGGATGAGCAGTTCTTC. The rearrangement uses TRBV6-6 and TRBJ2-1, with TRBD1 matching over 8 bases. The CDR3 extends over 15 amino acids. V was clipped by 4 bases and J by 8 bases; unmatched bases: 10. Per the germline V gene, CDR1 is MNHNY and CDR2 is SVGAGI (reference sequence).

CDR3 nucleotide sequence: TGCGCCAGCAGCCAAGAAAGGACGGGGCCAGGGACCCAGTACTTC. It yields the protein CASSQERTGPGTQYF. The chain joins TRBV4-1 to TRBJ2-5; D might be TRBD1 or TRBD2, each matching 5 bases. The CDR3 totals 15 residues. V was cut by 0 bases and J by 7 bases, with 15 bases left in between. Per germline, CDR1 MGHRA and CDR2 YSYEKL.

The chain has TRBV25-1 and TRBJ2-7, with D possibly called TRBD1 or TRBD2 (5 bases each). Trimming left V 0 bases short and J 0 bases short, with 15 bases between. The CDR3 loop spans 17 amino acids. CDR1 and CDR2 from the germline V gene are MGHDK and SYGVNS. The CDR3 sequence: CASSEYESPGASYEQYF. The CDR3 nucleotides are TGTGCCAGCAGTGAATACGAGTCCCCCGGGGCCTCCTACGAGCAGTACTTC.

V gene TRBV30 combines with J gene TRBJ2-7; D is possibly TRBD1 (5 bases). Germline V lookup: CDR1 GTSNPN, CDR2 SVGIG (reference sequence). Trimming left V 0 bases short and J 6 bases short, with 18 bases between. The CDR3 spans 15 residues. The CDR3 sequence is CAWSVSAGRLREQYF. CDR3 nucleotides: TGTGCCTGGAGTGTCTCGGCAGGGCGGTTGCGCGAGCAGTACTTC.

The chain recombines TRBV6-1 with TRBJ1-1, with 11 bases fitting TRBD1. The germline V gene has CDR1 MNHNS and CDR2 SASEGT. V trimming: 6 bases; J trimming: 6 bases; junction bases outside the gene matches: 12. This CDR3 is 16 amino acids long. CDR3 amino acids: CASSSGYGTGGSEAFF. The CDR3 nucleotides are TGTGCCAGCAGCTCTGGGTATGGGACAGGGGGGTCTGAAGCTTTCTTT.

This clonotype is a singleton in its sample. The chain employs TRBV7-8 and TRBJ1-5; no firm D call. The CDR3 sequence is 15 residues long. The germline CDR1 and CDR2 sequences are SGHVS and FQNEAQ. The V and J ends lost 1 base and 0 bases respectively, with 7 bases between them. CDR3 loop: CASSLVVDSNQPQHF. The CDR3 DNA reads as TGTGCCAGCAGCTTAGTGGTGGATAGCAATCAGCCCCAGCATTTT.

The V gene is TRBV5-1, the J gene TRBJ2-3, with 10 positions matching TRBD2. Losses at the gene ends were 1 base for V and 2 bases for J; bases not matched to a gene: 10. Germline V gene lookup returns CDR1 SGHRS and CDR2 YFSETQ. This CDR3 region has 18 residues. The CDR3 DNA follows: TGCGCCAGCAGCTTGATTTCTAGCGGGGGATTCACCACAGATACGCAGTATTTT. It yields the protein CASSLISSGGFTTDTQYF.

The chain employs TRBV6-1 and TRBJ2-1; 10 bases map to TRBD1. After removal of 3 bases from V and 8 bases from J, the junction contained 7 bases not matched to a gene. Germline loops: CDR1 MNHNS, CDR2 SASEGT. The CDR3 runs to 15 residues. The CDR3 region is CASSDRLGTGDEQFF. Written as DNA, the CDR3 is TGTGCCAGCAGTGATCGGTTAGGGACAGGGGATGAGCAGTTCTTC.

The chain has TRBV7-9 and TRBJ1-4; D is undetermined. This CDR3 has 15 residues. The germline V gene encodes CDR1 SEHNR and CDR2 FQNEAQ (reference sequence). Trimming cost V 5 bases and J 4 bases, with 14 bases left between them. The CDR3 sequence is CASSDTGHLNEKLFF. The CDR3 DNA reads TGTGCCAGCAGCGATACGGGCCACCTTAATGAAAAACTGTTTTTT.

The chain has TRBV12-5 and TRBJ2-5, with 8 nucleotides matching TRBD2. The V gene end was trimmed by 2 bases and the J gene end by 1 base; junction bases not matched to a gene: 3. The CDR3 is made up of 15 amino acids. Germline lookup yields CDR1 LGHNT and CDR2 FRNRAP. The CDR3 loop reads CASGLTTSGQETQYF. CDR3 sequence (DNA): TGTGCTAGTGGTTTGACTACTAGCGGCCAAGAGACCCAGTACTTC.

The chain carries TRBV20-1 and TRBJ2-1; D gene uncertain. The CDR3 length is 16 residues. Germline V gene lookup returns CDR1 DFQATT and CDR2 SNEGSKA (reference sequence). Trimming removed 0 bases at V and 0 bases at J, with 12 bases between. DNA of the CDR3: TGCAGTGCTAGAGATCGAGACCGGAGCTCCTACAATGAGCAGTTCTTC. Its protein product is CSARDRDRSSYNEQFF.

V is TRBV5-1 and J is TRBJ1-1; perhaps TRBD1 as D (5 bases). The CDR3 sequence is 13 residues long. Trimming cost V 4 bases and J 5 bases, with 12 bases left between them. Looked up from germline, CDR1 is SGHRS and CDR2 is YFSETQ. The DNA for the CDR3 is TGCGCCAGCAGCCACGACAGTAAGACTGAAGCTTTCTTT. It yields the protein CASSHDSKTEAFF.

The rearrangement joins TRBV29-1 to TRBJ2-2; the D gene is possibly TRBD1 (6 bases). Germline V lookup: CDR1 SQVTM, CDR2 ANQGSEA. This CDR3 is built from 15 residues. Trimming left V 3 bases short and J 6 bases short, with 17 bases between. CDR3 coding DNA: TGCAGCGTTGACCAGGGGCCCCTGGTTCCCGGGGAGCTGTTTTTT. This encodes CSVDQGPLVPGELFF.

CDR3 bases: TGTGCCAGCAGGCGACCCGGCAAGGAGACCCAGTACTTC. Its translation: CASRRPGKETQYF. The chain couples TRBV5-5 to TRBJ2-5; D gene ambiguous. This CDR3 spans 13 amino acids. Trimming took 5 bases from V and 5 from J, leaving 13 bases between them. CDR1 SGHKS and CDR2 YYEKEE come from the germline V gene (reference sequence).

To note about this clonotype: Relative to the germline gene, one junction end is altered; a read error may explain this. The rearrangement uses TRBV4-1 and TRBJ2-5; D unclear. CDR1 and CDR2 from the germline V gene are MGHRA and YSYEKL. The CDR3 runs to 13 residues. CDR3 sequence (DNA): TGTGCCAGCAGCCCCGGTCCGCAAGAGACCCAGTACTTC. Translation gives CASSPGPQETQYF.

The gene calls are TRBV6-6 and TRBJ1-6; D possibly corresponds to TRBD1 (5 bases). The length of the CDR3 is 10 residues. The germline CDR1 and CDR2 sequences are MNHNY and SVGAGI (reference sequence). The CDR3 nucleotides read TGTGCTGCTGAAGGGGCGAACCTCCACTTT. Its protein is CAAEGANLHF.

In this sample, this clonotype turned up a few times. The chain recombines TRBV6-1 with TRBJ1-2, with D possibly being TRBD1 (5 bases). This CDR3 comprises 13 residues. Germline CDR1 MNHNS, CDR2 SASEGT. V dropped 6 bases and J dropped 7 bases, with 15 bases sitting between them. In DNA form, the CDR3 reads TGTGCCAGCAGGGACGATTGGGGGATTGGCTACACCTTC. As protein: CASRDDWGIGYTF.

This clonotype was recorded only once. This chain uses TRBV6-1 with TRBJ1-1; tentative D call: TRBD1 (5 bases). The CDR3 covers 16 residues. Germline V CDR1 and CDR2: MNHNS, SASEGT. Trimming cost V 7 bases and J 6 bases, with 24 bases left between them. The CDR3 spells CASNSRPSRGTAEAFF. The DNA for the CDR3 is TGTGCCAGCAATAGTCGCCCCTCTAGGGGTACCGCTGAAGCTTTCTTT.